A single sample gave rise to the 28 T cell receptor beta chains below, sequenced in a study of molecular identifiers for immune sequencing clone quantification (dated by TCRdb to 2016 to 2019). Preparation of the library involved PCR. Sequencing instrument: NextSeq 500. TCRdb cleaned the public reads at Q25 with fastp, built clones with MiXCR and kept in-frame beta chains. All rows with the same CDR3 protein become a single entry with the most common DNA and genes. Present in this sample are around 300,000 distinct CDR3 sequences, roughly a quarter of which were seen just once. About 0.7% of the sample rests with the top ten. The specimen was naive CD8+ T cells from blood, with Jurkat cell RNA spiked in. The meaning of the sample's cell subset or site label: FACS-sorted CD8+CD4-CCR7+CD45RA+ naive T cells. Receptors originate from a human donor in good health. Some libraries in this study had Jurkat cell RNA spiked in.

This clonotype was observed at least ten times. V gene TRBV29-1 combines with J gene TRBJ1-3; D remains unclear. Per germline, CDR1 SQVTM and CDR2 ANQGSEA. The V end was cut by 4 bases, the J end by 3 bases, with 7 bases between. There are 12 residues in the CDR3. The CDR3 coding sequence is TGCAGCGTTGTACAGAGTGGAAACACCATATATTTT. Amino acid sequence: CSVVQSGNTIYF.

A remark on this clonotype: A much larger clone sits a single nucleotide away, making a read error possible. The rearrangement links TRBV28 to TRBJ2-7; the match to TRBD2 covers 10 bases. J gave up 6 bases and V 8 bases, and 10 bases lay outside the gene matches. This CDR3 region has 14 residues. The germline V gene encodes CDR1 MDHEN and CDR2 SYDVKM. CDR3 amino acids: CASGSSGRPVEQYF. DNA of the CDR3: TGTGCCAGCGGTTCTAGCGGGAGACCGGTCGAGCAGTACTTC.

Ten or more counts support this clonotype. V is TRBV6-5 and J is TRBJ2-1; a weak D match, TRBD2 (5 bases). The ends were cut back, 5 bases at V and 4 bases at J, with 6 bases in the middle. The germline V gene encodes CDR1 MNHEY and CDR2 SVGAGI. CDR3 length equals 12 residues. The DNA of the CDR3 is TGTGCCAGCAGTCGGGGATACAATGAGCAGTTCTTC. This encodes CASSRGYNEQFF.

This clonotype has a handful of counts. The rearrangement joins TRBV2 to TRBJ2-3; perhaps TRBD2 as D (5 bases). V lost 6 bases, J lost 4 bases, and 11 bases lay in between. The CDR3 covers 13 residues. CDR1 and CDR2 from the germline V gene are SNHLY and FYNNEI. The CDR3 bases are TGTGCCAGCAGCGGAGCCGGGGCAGATACGCAGTATTTT. Its translation is CASSGAGADTQYF.

This clonotype was detected ten times or more. The chain employs TRBV6-5 and TRBJ2-7; TRBD2 aligns across 14 bases. The germline CDR1 and CDR2 sequences are MNHEY and SVGAGI. The trim removed 0 bases at V and 2 bases at J, leaving 3 bases unmatched. The CDR3 spans 17 residues. The CDR3 nucleotides are TGTGCCAGCAGTTACTCCGGACTAGCGGGAGGAGCCTACGAGCAGTACTTC. Its protein is CASSYSGLAGGAYEQYF.

The chain employs TRBV4-1 and TRBJ2-5; no firm D call. The germline V gene has CDR1 MGHRA and CDR2 YSYEKL. The CDR3 contains 15 residues. The V end lost 1 base, the J end lost 2 bases, and 11 bases lay between the germline ends. This CDR3 reads CASSQAPSVQETQYF. CDR3 nucleotide sequence: TGCGCCAGCAGCCAAGCCCCAAGCGTACAAGAGACCCAGTACTTC.

This chain links TRBV3-1 with TRBJ1-5, with 8 nucleotides matching TRBD1. V lost 7 bases, J lost 4 bases, and 18 bases stayed unmatched. From germline, CDR1 is LGHDT and CDR2 YNNKEL (reference sequence). This CDR3 is 18 amino acids long. CDR3 DNA: TGTGCCAGCATCGAATATCGGACAGGGTATACTTCTAATCAGCCCCAGCATTTT. Translating gives CASIEYRTGYTSNQPQHF.

CDR3 sequence reads: CASSLFTGENEKLFF. Written as DNA, the CDR3 is TGTGCCAGCAGTTTATTTACAGGGGAAAATGAAAAACTGTTTTTT. This chain links TRBV27 with TRBJ1-4; 7 bases map to TRBD1. The J segment lost 5 bases and the V segment lost 1 base, leaving 4 bases of the junction unmatched. From germline, CDR1 is MNHEY and CDR2 SMNVEV (reference sequence). CDR3 length: 15 amino acids.

The chain recombines TRBV7-8 with TRBJ2-5; 8 nucleotides agree with TRBD2. The V gene end was trimmed by 1 base and the J gene end by 4 bases; junction bases not matched to a gene: 5. Germline V gives CDR1 SGHVS, CDR2 FQNEAQ. The CDR3 is 15 residues long. The CDR3 loop reads CASSLGVGGGETQYF. DNA for the CDR3: TGTGCCAGCAGCTTAGGTGTCGGGGGGGGAGAGACCCAGTACTTC.

Regarding this clonotype: This sequence may be a read error, since a much larger clone differs from it by one base. The CDR3 coding sequence is TGTGCCAGTAGTATGACGGTTTACACAGATACGCAGTATTTT. Its protein product is CASSMTVYTDTQYF. V gene TRBV19 combines with J gene TRBJ2-3; no clear D. Germline lookup yields CDR1 LNHDA and CDR2 SQIVND (reference sequence). V lost 3 bases to trimming and J lost 2 bases, with 9 bases between them. There are 14 residues in the CDR3.

This chain joins TRBV27 and TRBJ2-3, with D uncertain. V was shortened by 7 bases and J by 1 base, with 9 bases between the two germline ends. The CDR3 spans 13 residues. CDR1 is MNHEY, CDR2 SMNVEV, per germline (reference sequence). Here the CDR3 DNA reads TGTGCCAGCATTTCCGCAGGCACAGATACGCAGTATTTT. Protein product: CASISAGTDTQYF.

This clonotype was recorded a few times. The V gene is TRBV20-1, the J gene TRBJ2-5, with TRBD2 matching over 7 bases. The CDR3 contains 16 residues. In germline, CDR1 is DFQATT, CDR2 SNEGSKA (reference sequence). With 0 bases clipped from V and 7 bases from J, the junction kept 14 bases outside the gene matches. The CDR3, as DNA: TGCAGTGCTAGAGATTTAGGGCTAGCGGAAAAATTGACCCAGTACTTC. Protein sequence: CSARDLGLAEKLTQYF.

As to this clonotype: A much bigger clone sits one base away, suggesting this may be a read error. The rearrangement uses TRBV4-3 and TRBJ1-2; 9 nucleotides match TRBD1. Germline V gene sequence: CDR1 LGHNA, CDR2 YSLEER. The CDR3 has 18 amino acids. CDR3 DNA: TGCGCCAGCGGCCAAGATCGTGGCGGGACAGGGCTGGGCTATGGCTACACCTTC. Its translation is CASGQDRGGTGLGYGYTF.

The V and J genes are TRBV7-9 and TRBJ1-3; unclear D gene. V lost 3 bases to trimming and J lost 2 bases, with 14 bases between them. Germline loops: CDR1 SEHNR, CDR2 FQNEAQ (reference sequence). CDR3 length equals 16 residues. CDR3: CASSLVDRPAGNTIYF. CDR3 sequence (DNA): TGTGCCAGCAGCTTGGTGGACCGGCCGGCTGGAAACACCATATATTTT.

About this clonotype itself: A read error is possible here, since a much larger clone lies one base away. The chain links TRBV5-1 to TRBJ2-3, with 9 bases fitting TRBD1. The CDR3 contains 15 residues. Germline trimming cut 4 bases from V and 4 bases from J; bases unmatched to any gene: 7. Looked up from germline, CDR1 is SGHRS and CDR2 is YFSETQ. CDR3 nucleotide sequence: TGCGCCAGCAGCCTGCGGACAGGGGTGGCAGATACGCAGTATTTT. Translating gives CASSLRTGVADTQYF.

In this sample, this clonotype turned up a few times. This rearrangement joins TRBV30 to TRBJ1-4; 7 nucleotides line up with TRBD1. J lost 7 bases, V lost 3 bases, and 11 bases had no gene match. Germline values: CDR1 GTSNPN, CDR2 SVGIG (reference sequence). The CDR3 loop spans 15 amino acids. The CDR3 sequence: CAWSDQLTGFEKLFF. For the CDR3, the DNA is TGTGCCTGGAGCGATCAATTGACAGGGTTTGAAAAACTGTTTTTT.

This clonotype has ten or more counts. The gene calls are TRBV7-9 and TRBJ2-7, with 8 bases lining up with TRBD2. After removal of 5 bases from V and 3 bases from J, the junction contained 3 bases not matched to a gene. The CDR3 totals 13 residues. CDR1 is SEHNR, CDR2 FQNEAQ, per germline (reference sequence). CDR3 amino acids: CASSPRGGYEQYF. CDR3 coding DNA: TGTGCCAGCAGCCCCCGGGGGGGCTACGAGCAGTACTTC.

About this clonotype: A read error may produce the germline difference seen at one junction end. J is TRBJ1-5 and V is TRBV19, with TRBD1 as a possible D gene (5 bases). From germline, CDR1 is LNHDA and CDR2 SQIVND (reference sequence). This CDR3 contains 14 residues. DNA of the CDR3: TGTGCCAGTACAGGACAAACTAGCAATCGGCCCCAGCATTTT. This codes for CASTGQTSNRPQHF.

This clonotype was recorded at least ten times. The chain couples TRBV5-4 to TRBJ1-4; 10 nucleotides match TRBD1. Per germline, CDR1 SGHNT and CDR2 YYREEE (reference sequence). The J segment lost 3 bases and the V segment lost 4 bases, leaving 6 bases of the junction unmatched. The CDR3 sequence is 16 residues long. The CDR3 DNA is TGTGCCAGCAGCACGGGACAGGGGCGGGCTAATGAAAAACTGTTTTTT. Protein product: CASSTGQGRANEKLFF.

The CDR3 here is CASSQDVGERTDTQYF. In DNA form, the CDR3 reads TGCGCCAGCAGCCAAGATGTGGGGGAACGCACAGATACGCAGTATTTT. The chain has TRBV4-3 and TRBJ2-3; D is perhaps TRBD1 or TRBD2 (5 bases each). In germline, CDR1 is LGHNA, CDR2 YSLEER. The CDR3 has 16 residues. V dropped 0 bases and J dropped 1 base, with 11 bases sitting between them.

This clonotype is a singleton in its sample. A much larger clone lies a single base off, so this may be a read error. This chain links TRBV4-1 with TRBJ2-1; D gene ambiguous. Per germline, CDR1 MGHRA and CDR2 YSYEKL. The CDR3 contains 14 residues. The CDR3 coding sequence is TGCGTCAGCAGCCAAGATCCCCTCAGCGATGAGCAGTTCTTC. Protein sequence: CVSSQDPLSDEQFF.

This clonotype has ten or more counts. This rearrangement joins TRBV7-6 to TRBJ1-5; no clear D gene. This CDR3 is 13 amino acids long. The V end lost 1 base, the J end lost 4 bases, and 5 bases lay between the germline ends. Germline V gives CDR1 SGHVS, CDR2 FNYEAQ. CDR3 in DNA: TGTGCCAGCAGCTTAGGGCCTAATCAGCCCCAGCATTTT. This encodes CASSLGPNQPQHF.

The sample holds one count of this clonotype. Given a much more abundant clone one base away, this may be a read error. CDR3 sequence (DNA): TGCGCCAGCAGCTTGACTCGCGGGGGCGGAGAGACCCAGTACTTC. It is translated as CASSLTRGGGETQYF. The rearrangement links TRBV5-1 to TRBJ2-5, with D perhaps matching TRBD2 (7 bases). This CDR3 has 15 amino acids. Per the germline V gene, CDR1 is SGHRS and CDR2 is YFSETQ. The V end lost 1 base, the J end lost 4 bases, and 14 bases lay between the germline ends.

This clonotype showed up just a few times. The chain has TRBV18 and TRBJ2-3; D ambiguous. The CDR3 has 14 residues. Germline lookup yields CDR1 KGHSH and CDR2 LQKENI. Deletions cut 3 bases from V and 4 bases from J, with 11 bases between. CDR3 sequence (DNA): TGTGCCAGCTCACCTGGGTCAGAAGCAGATACGCAGTATTTT. Amino acids: CASSPGSEADTQYF.

This clonotype occurred many times. V gene TRBV29-1 combines with J gene TRBJ2-2; no definite D call. This CDR3 comprises 10 residues. Per the germline V gene, CDR1 is SQVTM and CDR2 is ANQGSEA. The V end was cut by 7 bases, the J end by 8 bases, with 8 bases between. Here the CDR3 reads CSALQGELFF. CDR3 nucleotide sequence: TGCAGCGCTCTGCAAGGGGAGCTGTTTTTT.

Regarding this clonotype: A much larger clone differs by one base, so this may be a read error. In nucleotides, the CDR3 is TGTGCCAGCAGTCCCTTATCAGTGAACACTGAAGCTTTCTTT. The encoded protein is CASSPLSVNTEAFF. The chain uses TRBV6-5 and TRBJ1-1; no clear D. With 5 bases removed from V and 0 bases from J, the gap between germline ends came to 10 bases. The CDR3 is made up of 14 amino acids. Looked up from germline, CDR1 is MNHEY and CDR2 is SVGAGI.

On this clonotype: A much larger clone differs from this one at a single base, so this may be a read error. This chain connects TRBV7-9 to TRBJ1-4; no reliable D call. The CDR3 loop spans 12 amino acids. Germline CDR1 and CDR2: SEHNR and FQNEAQ (reference sequence). V lost 3 bases and J lost 5, with 4 bases in between. The CDR3 sequence: CASSFTNEKLFF. The CDR3 DNA sequence: TGTGCCAGCAGCTTTACCAATGAAAAACTGTTTTTT.

The V call is TRBV5-1, the J call TRBJ2-3, with 9 bases matching TRBD1. CDR3 size: 15 residues. CDR1 and CDR2 (germline): SGHRS, YFSETQ. The junction had 8 bases not matched to a gene; V was cut back by 5 bases and J by 4 bases. CDR3 coding DNA: TGCGCCAGCAGGAAAACAGGGGGCGCGGCAGATACGCAGTATTTT. As protein: CASRKTGGAADTQYF.